The next 15 T cell receptor beta chains were all read from a single sample in a study of blood T cell repertoires in COVID-19. The repertoire was sequenced with immunoSEQ multiplex PCR; TCRdb's copy has only in-frame clones and lacks some. Of about 110,000 clones listed, 69% were seen once; the top ten hold 5% to 6.5%. Sequencing input: peripheral blood. The receptors shown here come from a man older than 75 with acute or convalescent COVID-19.

This chain uses TRBV10-3 with TRBJ2-3; 9 bases fit TRBD2. V was pared by 3 bases and J by 1 base, with 2 bases of the junction left unmatched. CDR3 length: 15 residues. CDR1 is ENHRY, CDR2 SYGVKD, per germline. The CDR3 here is CAISDLAGGTDTQYF. The CDR3 coding sequence is TGTGCCATCAGTGATTTAGCGGGGGGCACAGATACGCAGTATTTT.

The genes are TRBV6-5 and TRBJ1-3; 10 bases are a match to TRBD1. Per the germline V gene, CDR1 is MNHEY and CDR2 is SVGAGI. After removal of 2 bases from V and 2 bases from J, the junction contained 0 bases not matched to a gene. The CDR3 sequence is 15 residues long. The CDR3 is CASSYDRGPGNTIYF. The CDR3 coding sequence is TGTGCCAGCAGTTACGACAGGGGGCCTGGAAACACCATATATTTT.

This chain links TRBV28 with TRBJ2-1; 9 nucleotides line up with TRBD2. This CDR3 contains 15 residues. Germline assignment: CDR1 MDHEN and CDR2 SYDVKM. After removal of 6 bases from V and 9 bases from J, the junction contained 12 bases not matched to a gene. CDR3 DNA sequence: TGTGCCAGCAGGGGGGGACTAGCAGTGTACGGTGAGCAGTTCTTC. It yields the protein CASRGGLAVYGEQFF.

The chain combines TRBV9 with TRBJ2-5; tentatively, D is TRBD2 (5 bases). Germline CDR1 is SGDLS and CDR2 is YYNGEE. Trimming shortened V by 0 bases and J by 6 bases, and 12 bases separated the two germline ends. This CDR3 is built from 14 residues. CDR3 loop: CASSVGGIGKTQYF. As DNA, the CDR3 is TGTGCCAGCAGCGTAGGAGGGATCGGGAAGACCCAGTACTTC.

This clone was seen once. This CDR3 is also generated by other DNA sequences in the sample. This sequence joins TRBV28 and TRBJ2-7; 8 bases are shared with TRBD2. CDR1 and CDR2 from the germline V gene are MDHEN and SYDVKM. CDR3 length: 14 residues. V was clipped by 2 bases and J by 2 bases; unmatched bases: 2. The CDR3 DNA is TGTGCCAGCAGTTTAACGGGAGGGGCCTACGAGCAGTACTTC. It specifies CASSLTGGAYEQYF.

V gene TRBV7-2 combines with J gene TRBJ2-1; 9 bases match TRBD1. The CDR3 loop spans 13 amino acids. Germline assignment: CDR1 SGHTA and CDR2 FQGNSA. V was clipped by 5 bases and J by 9 bases; unmatched bases: 5. The CDR3 DNA reads TGTGCCAGCAGCGCCCGGACAGGGGTTGAGCAGTTCTTC. Translating gives CASSARTGVEQFF.

The chain links TRBV6-5 to TRBJ2-2, with D possibly TRBD1 on 5 matching bases. The CDR3 sequence is 14 residues long. V lost 2 bases and J 6 bases, leaving 10 bases between the germline ends. The germline CDR1 and CDR2 sequences are MNHEY and SVGAGI. The CDR3 is CASSYRLGAGELFF. As DNA, the CDR3 is TGTGCCAGCAGTTACAGGCTAGGGGCCGGGGAGCTGTTTTTT.

This clone was detected only a few times. CDR3 amino acids: CASSQRGDTGELFF. The DNA of the CDR3 is TGTGCCAGCAGCCAGCGGGGGGACACCGGGGAGCTGTTTTTT. The chain recombines TRBV3-1 (or the pseudogene TRBV3-2) with TRBJ2-2; TRBD2 agrees at 8 bases. The V gene end was trimmed by 3 bases and the J gene end by 3 bases; junction bases not matched to a gene: 0. There are 14 residues in the CDR3. CDR1 is LGHDT and CDR2 is YNNKEL in the germline V gene (reference sequence).

The V call is TRBV5-1, the J call TRBJ2-1; no definite D call. V was trimmed by 2 bases and J by 1 base, leaving 7 bases between them. Germline V gene sequence: CDR1 SGHRS, CDR2 YFSETQ. The CDR3 length is 14 residues. CDR3 coding DNA: TGCGCCAGCAGCTTTGGCCCTTCCTACAATGAGCAGTTCTTC. Translating it yields CASSFGPSYNEQFF.

This clone was seen only a few times. This chain connects TRBV4-2 to TRBJ1-1, with 7 nucleotides matching TRBD1. The CDR3 runs 15 residues. CDR1 and CDR2 (germline): LGHNA, YNFKEQ. The J segment lost 1 base and the V segment lost 3 bases, leaving 5 bases of the junction unmatched. CDR3 sequence reads: CASSQGGQANTEAFF. The CDR3 nucleotides read TGTGCCAGCAGCCAGGGAGGACAGGCGAACACTGAAGCTTTCTTT.

The chain couples TRBV4-3 to TRBJ1-3; D remains ambiguous. Trimming cost V 4 bases and J 0 bases, with 7 bases left between them. The CDR3 runs 14 residues. The germline gives CDR1 LGHNA, CDR2 YSLEER. CDR3 loop: CASSLRGSGNTIYF. CDR3 DNA sequence: TGCGCCAGCAGCCTGAGAGGCTCTGGAAACACCATATATTTT.

This rearrangement joins TRBV9 to TRBJ1-6, with D hard to call. Looked up from germline, CDR1 is SGDLS and CDR2 is YYNGEE. V was shortened by 0 bases and J by 0 bases, with 7 bases between the two germline ends. The CDR3 consists of 16 residues. CDR3 amino acids: CASSVAGSSYNSPLHF. CDR3 sequence (DNA): TGTGCCAGCAGCGTAGCGGGAAGCTCCTATAATTCACCCCTCCACTTT.

The V call is TRBV24-1, the J call TRBJ1-2; D is undetermined. The CDR3 runs 12 residues. Trimming removed 0 bases from V and 8 bases from J, with 6 bases in between. In germline, CDR1 is KGHDR, CDR2 SFDVKD. CDR3 coding DNA: TGTGCCACCAGTGATTTGATGAGCGGCTACACCTTC. Protein sequence: CATSDLMSGYTF.

The J gene is TRBJ2-1, the V gene TRBV11-2; TRBD1 matches at 10 bases. This CDR3 has 15 amino acids. V lost 2 bases to trimming and J lost 6 bases; unmatched junction nucleotides: 4. Looked up from germline, CDR1 is SGHAT and CDR2 is FQNNGV. The CDR3: CASSLTDRGSNEQFF. CDR3 sequence (DNA): TGTGCCAGCAGCTTAACGGACAGGGGGAGCAATGAGCAGTTCTTC.

The CDR3 loop is CASSVSAGTSGRYEQYF. CDR3 nucleotides: TGTGCCAGTAGTGTCTCTGCCGGGACTAGCGGGAGGTACGAGCAGTACTTC. The chain combines TRBV19 with TRBJ2-7; 15 nucleotides agree with TRBD2. This CDR3 region has 17 residues. V shed 5 bases, J shed 4 bases, and the junction held 9 bases outside the gene matches. Germline values: CDR1 LNHDA, CDR2 SQIVND (reference sequence).